The clone carrying this TCR beta chain has more than one count but fewer than ten. Its antigen remains unknown. This sample is part of a study of beta chain features in type 1 diabetes. Whole-study findings and limits: People with Type 1 diabetes carried modestly yet significantly shorter TCRB CDR3s in all four CD4+ subsets.

The isolated RNA, all of it, was reverse transcribed, so expressed TCRB transcripts were what got sequenced. Generated by immunoSEQ multiplex PCR, the TCRdb table keeps only in-frame clones and is missing some. The table records hundreds of thousands of clones, approximately 10% of them present only once. This CDR3 has 16 amino acids. Trimming took off 2 bases at V and 7 bases at J, with 20 bases between the two ends. Germline CDR1 is KGHSH and CDR2 is LQKENI. CD45RO/CCR7/CD25/CD127/CD95/CD27 staining was used to isolate CD4+ naive, central memory, regulatory and stem cell-like memory cells by sorting.

This clonotype was obtained from a man in his thirties or forties with type 1 diabetes. The sequencing input was naive CD4+ T cells from blood. The chain has TRBV18 and TRBJ1-1; D is perhaps TRBD1 (6 bases). CDR3 residues: CASSPSPDTGPGEAFF. CDR3 coding DNA: TGTGCCAGCTCACCAAGTCCCGATACAGGGCCGGGTGAAGCTTTCTTT.